A selection of T cell receptor beta chains follows, all from one sample in a study of T cells in localized non-small cell lung cancer. Sequenced by immunoSEQ multiplex PCR; TCRdb stores in-frame clones only, minus some. The sample lists 1,100 to 1,500 clones; around 23% were seen once. Material: normal lung tissue next to the tumor, obtained before any cancer treatment. The source of these receptors is a male donor aged 60 or over with stage III squamous cell lung carcinoma. Both conserved end residues are part of each CDR3. The order of the fields is clone size, V gene, J gene, D gene, CDR3 DNA, CDR3 protein. D genes are given only for firm matches. Clone size is shown for a subset of rows, as once, few, many or a class of expanded clone.

abundance: few
v_gene: TRBV6-1
j_gene: TRBJ1-5
d_gene: -
CDR3nt: TGTGCCAGCAGTGAAGGGACTGCTACTAGCAATCAGCCCCAGCATTTT
CDR3aa: CASSEGTATSNQPQHF

abundance: few
v_gene: TRBV11-1
j_gene: TRBJ2-1
d_gene: -
CDR3nt: TGTGCCAGCGGGGGAAGTACGACAGGATCGATTGGGTACAATGAGCAGTTCTTC
CDR3aa: CASGGSTTGSIGYNEQFF

abundance: few
v_gene: TRBV6-8
j_gene: TRBJ2-1
d_gene: TRBD1
CDR3nt: TGTGCCATCAGTCGAACCGGGACAGGGAGTGGCAATGAGCAGTTCTTC
CDR3aa: CAISRTGTGSGNEQFF

abundance: few
v_gene: TRBV11-3
j_gene: TRBJ1-1
d_gene: -
CDR3nt: TGTGCCAGCAGCGAACTAACAGCTCACAGAGGTGAAGCTTTCTTT
CDR3aa: CASSELTAHRGEAFF

abundance: large
v_gene: TRBV18
j_gene: TRBJ2-5
d_gene: -
CDR3nt: TGTGCCAGCTCACCGACAGTGCAAGAGACCCAGTACTTC
CDR3aa: CASSPTVQETQYF

abundance: -
v_gene: TRBV29-1
j_gene: TRBJ1-2
d_gene: TRBD1
CDR3nt: TGCAGCGTTTACCCCCGACAGGGTGATGGCTACACCTTC
CDR3aa: CSVYPRQGDGYTF

abundance: -
v_gene: TRBV18
j_gene: TRBJ1-5
d_gene: TRBD1
CDR3nt: TGTGCCAGCGGGGAAGGACAGGGAAATCAGCCCCAGCATTTT
CDR3aa: CASGEGQGNQPQHF

abundance: -
v_gene: TRBV2
j_gene: TRBJ2-7
d_gene: TRBD2
CDR3nt: TGTGCCAGCAGCATCGGACTAGCGGACTCCTACGAGCAGTACTTC
CDR3aa: CASSIGLADSYEQYF

abundance: -
v_gene: TRBV6-8
j_gene: TRBJ1-1
d_gene: -
CDR3nt: TGTGCCAGCAGTCAACCCGGCCTGAACACTGAAGCTTTCTTT
CDR3aa: CASSQPGLNTEAFF

abundance: few
v_gene: TRBV2
j_gene: TRBJ2-7
d_gene: TRBD1
CDR3nt: TGTGCCAGCAGTGTTGCGTTGGTTGGACAGGCGTCATACGAGCAGTACTTC
CDR3aa: CASSVALVGQASYEQYF

abundance: few
v_gene: TRBV11-3
j_gene: TRBJ1-1
d_gene: TRBD1
CDR3nt: TGTGCCAGCAGCCCTGACAGGGCAATAGACACTGAAGCTTTCTTT
CDR3aa: CASSPDRAIDTEAFF

abundance: -
v_gene: TRBV10-1
j_gene: TRBJ2-6
d_gene: -
CDR3nt: TGCGCCAGCAGTGAGGGGGCTGCTGGGGCCAACGTCCTGACTTTC
CDR3aa: CASSEGAAGANVLTF

abundance: few
v_gene: TRBV19
j_gene: TRBJ1-2
d_gene: -
CDR3nt: TGTGCCAGTAGTCCCCGGACGGGAAACTATGGCTACACCTTC
CDR3aa: CASSPRTGNYGYTF

abundance: -
v_gene: TRBV6-7
j_gene: TRBJ2-1
d_gene: TRBD2
CDR3nt: TGTGCCAGCAGGGGCGGGAGGTTTGAGTTCTTC
CDR3aa: CASRGGRFEFF

abundance: -
v_gene: TRBV11-3
j_gene: TRBJ2-1
d_gene: TRBD2
CDR3nt: TGTGCCAGCAGCTTAGTGGCTAGCGGGAACAGTGAGCAGTTCTTC
CDR3aa: CASSLVASGNSEQFF

abundance: -
v_gene: TRBV6-8
j_gene: TRBJ1-3
d_gene: -
CDR3nt: TGTGCCAGCAGTGCGACAGATCTAACTGGAAACACCATATATTTT
CDR3aa: CASSATDLTGNTIYF

abundance: few
v_gene: TRBV6-8
j_gene: TRBJ2-1
d_gene: -
CDR3nt: TGTGCCAGCAGCGGGGACCCCCGCTCCTACAATGAGCAGTTCTTC
CDR3aa: CASSGDPRSYNEQFF

abundance: large
v_gene: TRBV6-8
j_gene: TRBJ1-6
d_gene: TRBD1
CDR3nt: TGTGCCAGCAGTTCCGACAGGGTAAATTCACCCCTCCACTTT
CDR3aa: CASSSDRVNSPLHF

abundance: few
v_gene: TRBV19
j_gene: TRBJ2-2
d_gene: TRBD1
CDR3nt: TGTGCCAGTTTGGACAGGGATAGTCTTCCAAACACCGGGGAGCTGTTTTTT
CDR3aa: CASLDRDSLPNTGELFF

abundance: few
v_gene: TRBV6-7
j_gene: TRBJ1-2
d_gene: -
CDR3nt: TGTGCCAGCACCAATCACTATGGCTACACCTTC
CDR3aa: CASTNHYGYTF

abundance: few
v_gene: TRBV30
j_gene: TRBJ1-1
d_gene: -
CDR3nt: TGTGCCTGGAGTTCGACCGTTTCTGAAGCTTTCTTT
CDR3aa: CAWSSTVSEAFF

abundance: -
v_gene: TRBV6-7
j_gene: TRBJ1-1
d_gene: -
CDR3nt: TGTGCCAGTCTGGCAGGAACTGAAGCTTTCTTT
CDR3aa: CASLAGTEAFF

abundance: few
v_gene: TRBV11-3
j_gene: TRBJ1-1
d_gene: -
CDR3nt: TGTGCCAGCAGCTTGTATCAGATGAACACTGAAGCTTTCTTT
CDR3aa: CASSLYQMNTEAFF

abundance: -
v_gene: TRBV18
j_gene: TRBJ2-3
d_gene: TRBD2
CDR3nt: TGTGCCAGCTCCCCGACTAGCGGGACAACAGATACGCAGTATTTT
CDR3aa: CASSPTSGTTDTQYF

abundance: medium-sized
v_gene: TRBV6-8
j_gene: TRBJ2-5
d_gene: -
CDR3nt: TGTGCCAGCAGTGAGAGAGGGGTCGGGGAGACCCAGTACTTC
CDR3aa: CASSERGVGETQYF

abundance: hyperexpanded
v_gene: TRBV18
j_gene: TRBJ1-6
d_gene: -
CDR3nt: TGTGCCAGCTCACCCGCGGACAGAAGTTCACCCCTCCACTTT
CDR3aa: CASSPADRSSPLHF

abundance: medium-sized
v_gene: TRBV9
j_gene: TRBJ2-2
d_gene: -
CDR3nt: TGTGCCAGCAGCGTCCGGCGGGACAATGCTAACACCGGGGAGCTGTTTTTT
CDR3aa: CASSVRRDNANTGELFF

abundance: -
v_gene: TRBV28
j_gene: TRBJ2-2
d_gene: -
CDR3nt: TGTGCCAGCAGCCCGACCCAGGGCCTCACCGGGGAGCTGTTTTTT
CDR3aa: CASSPTQGLTGELFF

abundance: -
v_gene: TRBV18
j_gene: TRBJ2-2
d_gene: -
CDR3nt: TGTGCCAGCTCACCATTGAAAAGCCCTGGGGCCGGGGAGCTGTTTTTT
CDR3aa: CASSPLKSPGAGELFF

abundance: -
v_gene: TRBV15
j_gene: TRBJ2-5
d_gene: TRBD1
CDR3nt: TGTGCCACCAGCGCGGGACAGGAGCAAGAGACCCAGTACTTC
CDR3aa: CATSAGQEQETQYF

abundance: -
v_gene: TRBV29-1
j_gene: TRBJ1-4
d_gene: TRBD1
CDR3nt: TGCAGCGGGAGACAGGGAACTAATGAAAAACTGTTTTTT
CDR3aa: CSGRQGTNEKLFF

abundance: -
v_gene: TRBV10-2
j_gene: TRBJ1-5
d_gene: -
CDR3nt: TGCGCCAGCAGTGAGTCGACTCGAAATCAGCCCCAGCATTTT
CDR3aa: CASSESTRNQPQHF

abundance: few
v_gene: TRBV6-8
j_gene: TRBJ1-6
d_gene: -
CDR3nt: TGTGCCAGCAGTCCCGGCAGGGCGAGCGTGGGATCACCCCTCCACTTT
CDR3aa: CASSPGRASVGSPLHF

abundance: few
v_gene: TRBV28
j_gene: TRBJ2-7
d_gene: TRBD1
CDR3nt: TGTGCCAGCAGTTTACGGGGACAGATCTACGAGCAGTACTTC
CDR3aa: CASSLRGQIYEQYF

abundance: few
v_gene: TRBV11-3
j_gene: TRBJ2-5
d_gene: TRBD2
CDR3nt: TGTGCCAGCAGTCATCGGGGGGAAAAACAAGAGACCCAGTACTTC
CDR3aa: CASSHRGEKQETQYF

abundance: few
v_gene: TRBV6-8
j_gene: TRBJ1-4
d_gene: -
CDR3nt: TGTGCCAGCAGTCTCGGGACACCCGAGGAGGAAAAACTGTTTTTT
CDR3aa: CASSLGTPEEEKLFF

abundance: -
v_gene: TRBV12-5
j_gene: TRBJ1-1
d_gene: TRBD1
CDR3nt: TGTGCCAGCAATAGAGGGGGACAGGGGGGAAGGAACACTGAAGCTTTCTTT
CDR3aa: CASNRGGQGGRNTEAFF

abundance: -
v_gene: TRBV28
j_gene: TRBJ1-6
d_gene: TRBD1
CDR3nt: TGTGCCAGCAGTTTAAGACAGGGGAATAATTCACCCCTCCACTTT
CDR3aa: CASSLRQGNNSPLHF

abundance: -
v_gene: TRBV6-8
j_gene: TRBJ2-5
d_gene: TRBD2
CDR3nt: TGTGCCAGCAGTGGGGGGACTAGCCAAGAGACCCAGTACTTC
CDR3aa: CASSGGTSQETQYF

abundance: -
v_gene: TRBV18
j_gene: TRBJ2-5
d_gene: TRBD2
CDR3nt: TGTGCCAGCTCACCAAAACTAGCGGGGAAGCGAGAGACCCAGTACTTC
CDR3aa: CASSPKLAGKRETQYF

abundance: -
v_gene: TRBV6-8
j_gene: TRBJ2-1
d_gene: -
CDR3nt: TGTGCCAGCAGCTTACTTGGGACGCCCAGCGATGAGCAGTTCTTC
CDR3aa: CASSLLGTPSDEQFF

abundance: -
v_gene: TRBV11-3
j_gene: TRBJ2-7
d_gene: TRBD2
CDR3nt: TGTGCCAGCAGCTTGGGGCTAGCGGGGCGAAGCTCCTACGAGCAGTACTTC
CDR3aa: CASSLGLAGRSSYEQYF

abundance: few
v_gene: TRBV6-1
j_gene: TRBJ1-5
d_gene: -
CDR3nt: TGTGCCAGCAGTGAAGGGCGGCAGGGGCGGAATCAGCCCCAGCATTTT
CDR3aa: CASSEGRQGRNQPQHF

abundance: -
v_gene: TRBV6-8
j_gene: TRBJ1-1
d_gene: TRBD1
CDR3nt: TGTGCCAGCAGTAGGACAGGGGCGGCGAACACTGAAGCTTTCTTT
CDR3aa: CASSRTGAANTEAFF

abundance: few
v_gene: TRBV28
j_gene: TRBJ2-1
d_gene: TRBD2
CDR3nt: TGTGCCAGCACTAGCGGGGGGGCCTACAATGAGCAGTTCTTC
CDR3aa: CASTSGGAYNEQFF

abundance: few
v_gene: TRBV6-8
j_gene: TRBJ1-2
d_gene: -
CDR3nt: TGTGCCAGCAGCCGGGGAGTTTCGGCAGATGGCTACACCTTC
CDR3aa: CASSRGVSADGYTF

abundance: few
v_gene: TRBV9
j_gene: TRBJ1-4
d_gene: -
CDR3nt: TGTGCCAGCAGTGAAGCTTCCCGGGACCCGAATGAAAAACTGTTTTTT
CDR3aa: CASSEASRDPNEKLFF

abundance: few
v_gene: TRBV12-2
j_gene: TRBJ2-2
d_gene: -
CDR3nt: TGTGCAAGTCGCTTAGGGGCCTCGAACACCGGGGAGCTGTTTTTT
CDR3aa: CASRLGASNTGELFF

abundance: -
v_gene: TRBV10-1
j_gene: TRBJ2-1
d_gene: TRBD2
CDR3nt: TGCGCCAGCAGTGGGGGACTAGTCCACAATGAGCAGTTCTTC
CDR3aa: CASSGGLVHNEQFF